These 5 T cell receptor beta chains were sequenced from one sample in a study of CXCR3-negative and CXCR3-positive naive CD8 T cells. General study results and limits: Compared with CXCR3-negative naive cells, CXCR3-positive naive cells showed more hydrophobic TRB CDR3s.

UMI-labeled 5' RACE yielded the TRB cDNA libraries. TCRdb re-called the 5' RACE reads, yielding one record per CDR3 amino acid sequence without DNA. The sample has around 140,000 distinct CDR3 sequences. Antigens for these TCRs are unknown. The source material was naive CXCR3+ CD8+ T cells from blood. Subset described: CD45RO-CCR7+CD27+CD95- naive CD8+ T cells expressing CXCR3 (TNR3+). These TCRs come from a human donor in good health. Some clones in this sample may be carry-over from other donors' samples.

The rearrangement uses TRBV7-3 and TRBJ1-1; the TCRdb D gene call, TRBD1, has no DNA to confirm it. Germline CDR1 reads SGHTA; CDR2 reads FQGTGA. The CDR3 spans 11 residues. CDR3 sequence: CASSGTFEAFF.

The chain links TRBV29-1 to TRBJ2-7; the TRBD1 assignment by TCRdb is unverifiable without DNA. The CDR3 consists of 12 residues. The germline V gene has CDR1 SQVTM and CDR2 ANQGSEA. This CDR3 reads CSVRLTGAEQYF.

The chain links TRBV15 to TRBJ2-7; TCRdb's D call of TRBD1 is untestable without DNA. CDR3 length: 15 residues. Germline V gene lookup returns CDR1 LNHNV and CDR2 YYDKDF (reference sequence). CDR3 loop: CATSREGGPFYEQYF.

The CDR3: CASSLGTANEQFF. The V call is TRBV7-7, the J call TRBJ2-1; TCRdb reports TRBD2, a call that lacks DNA to check it against. This CDR3 is built from 13 residues. Germline CDR1 reads SSHAT; CDR2 reads FNYEAQ (reference sequence). The variable domain in full, with the rest retrieved from reference TRBV7-7 and TRBJ2-1, is GAGVSQSPRYKVTKRGQDVTLRCDPISSHATLYWYQQALGQGPEFLTYFNYEAQPDKSGLPSDRFSAERPEGSISTLTIQRTEQRDSAMYRCASSLGTANEQFFGPGTRLTVL.

The chain joins TRBV7-9 to TRBJ2-4; the TCRdb D gene call, TRBD2, has no DNA to confirm it. Germline V gene sequence: CDR1 SEHNR, CDR2 FQNEAQ (reference sequence). This CDR3 region has 12 residues. CDR3 loop: CASSLSGGDDWF. Filled out from reference TRBV7-9 and TRBJ2-4, the complete variable domain reads DTGVSQNPRHKITKRGQNVTFRCDPISEHNRLYWYRQTLGQGPEFLTYFQNEAQLEKSRLLSDRFSAERPKGSFSTLEIQRTEQGDSAMYLCASSLSGGDDWFGAGTRLSVL.